This TCR beta chain was obtained from a study of T-cell memory formation after mild COVID-19. Study-level results: Mainly CM and EM harbored the contracting CD4+ clones; mainly EMRA harbored the CD8+ ones.

This clonotype was picked up one time. What it recognizes is unknown. With 0 bases removed from V and 7 bases from J, the gap between germline ends came to 15 bases. Germline CDR1 and CDR2: LNHNV and YYDKDF (reference sequence). The CDR3 runs to 16 residues. TCRdb itself ran the 5' RACE reads through MiXCR, one entry per CDR3 protein. The sample lists approximately 240,000 distinct CDR3 sequences; around 15% were seen once. The sample consisted of PBMCs or a T cell subset sorted from them (not recorded which). This clonotype originated in a man between 18 and 29 years old who had mild COVID-19 (a few samples of this study predate the infection). Cell type and time point are not known. The J gene is TRBJ1-4, the V gene TRBV15; D is perhaps TRBD1 (5 bases). The CDR3 DNA reads TGTGCCACCAGCAGAGATCCCCTGGGGCAGGGTGAAAAACTGTTTTTT. Amino acid sequence: CATSRDPLGQGEKLFF.